The rows below give T cell receptor beta chains drawn from one sample of a study of blood T cell repertoires in COVID-19. Here immunoSEQ multiplex PCR was the method, and the copy in TCRdb shows in-frame clones only, minus some. The table includes around 100,000 clones, 78% detected once. The sample was peripheral blood. The receptors stem from a man in his sixties with active or convalescent COVID-19. The CDR3 runs from the conserved cysteine through the conserved F or W. The order of the fields is J gene, V gene, clone size, D gene, CDR3 DNA, CDR3 protein. D genes are given only for firm matches. Clone size is stated in some rows and not others, as once, few, many or a class when expanded.

>TRBJ2-6|TRBV12-3/TRBV12-4|-|-
TGTGCCAGCAGCATGTCGGCCAACGTCCTGACTTTC
CASSMSANVLTF
>TRBJ2-2|TRBV7-3|-|-
TGTGCCAGCAGCGCGACAGCTACGAACACCGGGGAGCTGTTTTTT
CASSATATNTGELFF
>TRBJ1-1|TRBV7-2|once|-
TGTGCCAGCAGCTTGGACAGCCCGGGGACTGAAGCTTTCTTT
CASSLDSPGTEAFF
>TRBJ2-6|TRBV7-3|-|TRBD1
TGTGCCAGCAGCCCGAGACAGGGTCTGGGCTCTGGGGCCAACGTCCTGACTTTC
CASSPRQGLGSGANVLTF
>TRBJ1-5|TRBV7-2|-|-
TGTGCCAGCAGCTTAAGGCAGGGCGGCAATCAGCCCCAGCATTTT
CASSLRQGGNQPQHF
>TRBJ2-3|TRBV5-1|-|TRBD2
TGCGCCAGCAGCACCGGGAGGGCGAAAGATACGCAGTATTTT
CASSTGRAKDTQYF
>TRBJ2-1|TRBV6-5|-|-
TGTGCCAGCAGTTCCCTCTACAATGAGCAGTTCTTC
CASSSLYNEQFF
>TRBJ1-2|TRBV5-1|once|TRBD1
TGCGCCAGCAGCTGGGGGACAGACGGCTATGGCTACACCTTC
CASSWGTDGYGYTF
>TRBJ2-1|TRBV2|-|-
TGTGCCAGCAGATCCTCGAGTAGCGGCTTCTACAATGAGCAGTTCTTC
CASRSSSSGFYNEQFF
>TRBJ1-5|TRBV4-2|-|-
TGTGCCAGCAGCCAAGATTGGCAGGTCGGCAATCAGCCCCAGCATTTT
CASSQDWQVGNQPQHF
>TRBJ2-3|TRBV6-1|many|-
TGTGCCAGCAGTGAAATCGGGGATACGCAGTATTTT
CASSEIGDTQYF
>TRBJ2-5|TRBV5-6|-|TRBD2
TGTGCCAGCAGCTTGGTACTAGCGGGAGTAGAGACCCAGTACTTC
CASSLVLAGVETQYF
>TRBJ2-3|TRBV4-1|-|TRBD2
TGCGCCAGCAGCCAAGGTTGGGGGGGGAGCACAGATACGCAGTATTTT
CASSQGWGGSTDTQYF
>TRBJ2-1|TRBV6-1|-|-
TGTGCCAGCAGTGACGGTCAGGGAAGCTACAATGAGCAGTTCTTC
CASSDGQGSYNEQFF
>TRBJ2-7|TRBV6-5|-|TRBD1
TGTGCCAGCACTGGTCGGGACAGGGTCAACGAGCAGTACTTC
CASTGRDRVNEQYF
>TRBJ1-3|TRBV24-1|-|-
TGTGCCACCAGTGATTCCGCCCGGGGCACCATATATTTT
CATSDSARGTIYF
>TRBJ2-1|TRBV5-6|-|TRBD2
TGTGCCAGCAGCACCGGACTAGCGGGAGGGACGGATGAGCAGTTCTTC
CASSTGLAGGTDEQFF
>TRBJ2-7|TRBV11-3|-|-
TGTGCCAGCAGTGGGAGCTCCTACGAGCAGTACTTC
CASSGSSYEQYF
>TRBJ2-1|TRBV19|-|-
TGTGCCAGTAAGCGGCGGAGCTCCTACAATGAGCAGTTCTTC
CASKRRSSYNEQFF
>TRBJ1-2|TRBV30|-|-
TGTGCCTGGAGTACGGGTGTGGGGGCTCTCTACACCTTC
CAWSTGVGALYTF
>TRBJ1-2|TRBV2|-|-
TGTGCCAGCAGAAGCTTCTATGGCTACACCTTC
CASRSFYGYTF
>TRBJ2-5|TRBV5-1|many|-
TGCGCCAGCACCTTCAATAGCCGCGAGACCCAGTACTTC
CASTFNSRETQYF
>TRBJ2-3|TRBV15|-|TRBD1
TGTGCCACCAGCAGAGATTACAGGACAGGGAGCACAGATACGCAGTATTTT
CATSRDYRTGSTDTQYF
>TRBJ1-2|TRBV4-3|-|-
TGCGCCAGCAGCCAAGGTCCGGGAGGGGCCTATGGCTACACCTTC
CASSQGPGGAYGYTF
>TRBJ2-1|TRBV27|-|TRBD1
TGTGCCAGCAGTATTCGGGACAGGGTTGCCGAGCAGTTCTTC
CASSIRDRVAEQFF
>TRBJ1-1|TRBV10-3|-|-
TGTGCCATCAGTGAGTCCTTGAACACTGAAGCTTTCTTT
CAISESLNTEAFF
>TRBJ1-1|TRBV21-1|-|-
TGTGCCAGCACCTGTCGGATGCGGGACAGCCCTATGAACACTGAAGCTTTCTTT
CASTCRMRDSPMNTEAFF
>TRBJ2-2|TRBV14|-|-
TGTGCCAGCAGCCAAGACAGGCCGAACACCGGGGAGCTGTTTTTT
CASSQDRPNTGELFF
>TRBJ2-1|TRBV24-1|-|TRBD1
TGTGCCACCAGTGACAGCCGGGACAGGGTAAGGCAGTTCTTC
CATSDSRDRVRQFF
>TRBJ2-3|TRBV6-6|-|-
TGTGCCAGCAGTAGTGGGGAGTTTGGCGCAGATACGCAGTATTTT
CASSSGEFGADTQYF
>TRBJ2-1|TRBV7-9|-|TRBD1
TGTGCCAGCAGCTTTCCGGGACAGGGTAACAACAATGAGCAGTTCTTC
CASSFPGQGNNNEQFF
>TRBJ1-2|TRBV5-4|few|-
TGTGCCAGCACCCCCTCGGCGGGGGGCAACTATGGCTACACCTTC
CASTPSAGGNYGYTF
>TRBJ1-2|TRBV6-6|-|-
TGTGCCACCTCACTTGGGCAGAACTATGGCTACACCTTC
CATSLGQNYGYTF
>TRBJ2-5|TRBV29-1|-|-
TGCAGCGTTAAGACTATAGGCGAGACCCAGTACTTC
CSVKTIGETQYF
>TRBJ2-7|TRBV19|-|-
TGTGCCAGTAGTAGTGTCGGGAGCTACGAGCAGTACTTC
CASSSVGSYEQYF
>TRBJ1-1|TRBV5-1|once|TRBD1
TGCGCCAGCAGCTTCGGGGACAGGGCGAACACTGAAGCTTTCTTT
CASSFGDRANTEAFF
>TRBJ2-1|TRBV5-1|-|TRBD2
TGCGCCAGCAGCTGGGCTAGCGGGAGGAACAATGAGCAGTTCTTC
CASSWASGRNNEQFF
>TRBJ1-2|TRBV5-6|many|TRBD1
TGTGCCAGCAGCCCCCCTCGGGACAGGTTTTCATATGGCTACACCTTC
CASSPPRDRFSYGYTF
>TRBJ1-2|TRBV18|-|TRBD1
TGTGCCAGCTCACCTAGTCCTCAGGGGGGAGGCTATGGCTACACCTTC
CASSPSPQGGGYGYTF
>TRBJ1-5|TRBV21-1|-|-
TGTGCCAGCAGCAAAGGACGGAACAGGGGGTATCAGCCCCAGCATTTT
CASSKGRNRGYQPQHF
>TRBJ2-3|TRBV4-1|-|TRBD2
TGCGCCAGCAGCCAAGCCTGGGGAAGGACTAGTGGATCAGATACGCAGTATTTT
CASSQAWGRTSGSDTQYF
>TRBJ2-3|TRBV19|-|-
TGTGCCAGTGGGAGCGGCGCAGATACGCAGTATTTT
CASGSGADTQYF